The T cell receptor beta chain described here comes from a study of cytomegalovirus exposure and HLA in healthy donors. Whole-study context: From around 180 million T cells, an earlier analysis saw approximately 120 million unique TCR beta sequences.

Broader study findings: Later examination showed HLA-associated TCR beta chains had greater clonal expansion than equally common others. What a later analysis reportedly showed was that an Asian-associated ancestry cluster had fewer N-insertions than the approximately 700-donor mean. In a later analysis, common viral pathogens appeared linked to several of the most significant clusters.

Primers for the PCR totalled 60 Vbeta and 13 Jbeta. Some clones are missing from TCRdb's copy, which holds only in-frame ones; the method was immunoSEQ multiplex PCR. The data contain some 160,000 clones, 60% to 85% of them singletons. The sample holds a few counts of this clone. Its matching antigen is unknown. Germline V gene lookup returns CDR1 SQVTM and CDR2 ANQGSEA. The CDR3 is 16 amino acids. V dropped 3 bases and J dropped 6 bases, with 24 bases sitting between them. Source material: PBMCs. This TCR derives from a man aged 45 to 65 in good health and CMV-seropositive. This chain links TRBV29-1 with TRBJ2-7; TRBD2 might be the D (7 bases). CDR3 coding DNA: TGCAGCGTTGAGGACAGCACTAGCGTACCCCTCACCGAGCAGTACTTC. Residues: CSVEDSTSVPLTEQYF.